This TCR beta chain was profiled in a study of identifying expanded T cells in peripheral blood. Per the germline V gene, CDR1 is GTSNPN and CDR2 is SVGIG (reference sequence). Trimming shortened V by 4 bases and J by 0 bases, and 10 bases separated the two germline ends. CDR3 length equals 14 residues. Study conclusions and caveats: Differentially abundant clones: 0.95 to 1.5 between replicates, 15 to 17 at about two weeks, around 20 at four.

Healthy donors had no documented immune events, such as infections, while sampled. TCRdb's table, derived via immunoSEQ multiplex PCR, lists solely in-frame clones and lacks some. Of 45,000 to 60,000 clones in the sample, around four fifths were seen once. A remark on this clone: Its matching antigen is unknown.

The source of this sequence is a person aged 18-70 years in good health. Sequenced material: blood. The rearrangement uses TRBV30 and TRBJ1-3; the D is unclear. CDR3 DNA: TGTGCCTGGAAAAGGGCCAACTCTGGAAACACCATATATTTT. Residues: CAWKRANSGNTIYF.